This T cell receptor beta chain derives from a study of somatic mutations in cytotoxic T cells in rheumatoid arthritis. Whole-study findings and limits: Healthy controls showed no age-related rise in CD8+ clonality, whereas rheumatoid arthritis patients did. It was found that CD8+ T-cell clonality in rheumatoid arthritis patients did not differ significantly from that in age-matched healthy controls.

This CDR3 spans 14 amino acids. Germline V gene lookup returns CDR1 MNHEY and CDR2 SVGAGI. Repertoires were generated with immunoSEQ multiplex PCR, while TCRdb's copy carries only in-frame clones and drops some. The data hold tens of thousands of clones, with more than 85% observed a single time. Each population, CD4+ and CD8+ cells, was isolated by positive magnetic bead selection and checked for purity by flow cytometry. A single count supports this clone. The antigen is unknown. The germline gene is not matched at one end of the junction; a read error may be the cause. This receptor was identified in an adult with rheumatoid arthritis. The sample comprised CD8+ T cells sorted from blood. The chain recombines TRBV6-5 with TRBJ1-2, with unresolved D. This chain's CDR3 is CASSNSDGYYGYTF. The CDR3 bases are TGTGCCAGCAGTAACTCGGACGGCTACTATGGCTACACCTTC.